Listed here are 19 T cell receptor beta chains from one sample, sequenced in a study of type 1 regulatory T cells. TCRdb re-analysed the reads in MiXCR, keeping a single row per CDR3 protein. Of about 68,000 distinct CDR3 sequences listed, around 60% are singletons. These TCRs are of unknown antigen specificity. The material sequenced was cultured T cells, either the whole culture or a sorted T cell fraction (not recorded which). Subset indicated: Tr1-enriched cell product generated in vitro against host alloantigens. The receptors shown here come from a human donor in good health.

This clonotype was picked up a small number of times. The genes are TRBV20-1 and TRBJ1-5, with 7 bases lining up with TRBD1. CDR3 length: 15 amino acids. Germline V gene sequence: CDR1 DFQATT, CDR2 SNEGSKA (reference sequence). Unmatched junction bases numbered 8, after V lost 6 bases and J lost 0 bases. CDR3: CSAHRDSYSNQPQHF. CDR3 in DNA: TGCAGTGCCCACCGGGACAGCTATAGCAATCAGCCCCAGCATTTT.

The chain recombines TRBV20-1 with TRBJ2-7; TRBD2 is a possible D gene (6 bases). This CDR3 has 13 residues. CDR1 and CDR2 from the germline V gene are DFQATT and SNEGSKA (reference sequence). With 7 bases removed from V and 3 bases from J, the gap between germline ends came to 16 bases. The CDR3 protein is CSVLGGRSYEQYF. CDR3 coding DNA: TGCAGTGTACTCGGGGGACGAAGCTACGAGCAGTACTTC.

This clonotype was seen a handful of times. CDR3: CASTTRGNNEQFF. In DNA form, the CDR3 reads TGTGCCAGCACCACTCGCGGGAACAATGAGCAGTTCTTC. This chain joins TRBV7-2 and TRBJ2-1; TRBD2 is a possible D gene (6 bases). The ends were cut back, 7 bases at V and 5 bases at J, with 12 bases in the middle. CDR3 length: 13 amino acids. CDR1 is SGHTA and CDR2 is FQGNSA in the germline V gene.

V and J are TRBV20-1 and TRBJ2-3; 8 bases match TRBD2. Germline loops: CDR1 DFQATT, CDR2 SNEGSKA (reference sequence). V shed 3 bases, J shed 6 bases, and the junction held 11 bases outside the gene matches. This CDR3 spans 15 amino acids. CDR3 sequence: CSASLAGTRGDTQYF. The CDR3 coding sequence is TGCAGTGCTAGCCTGGCGGGGACTAGAGGGGATACGCAGTATTTT.

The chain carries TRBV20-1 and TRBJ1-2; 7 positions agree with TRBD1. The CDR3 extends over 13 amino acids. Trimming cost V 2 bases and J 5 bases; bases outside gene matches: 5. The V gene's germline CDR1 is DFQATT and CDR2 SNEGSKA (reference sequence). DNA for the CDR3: TGCAGTGCTAGAACCGGGACAGATTATGGCTACACCTTC. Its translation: CSARTGTDYGYTF.

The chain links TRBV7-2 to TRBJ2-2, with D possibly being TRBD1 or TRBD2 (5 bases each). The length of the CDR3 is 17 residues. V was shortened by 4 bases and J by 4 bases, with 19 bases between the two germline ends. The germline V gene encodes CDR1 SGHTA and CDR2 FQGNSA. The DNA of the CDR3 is TGTGCCAGCAGCTCCCGGGGCACCGCCCTTCTCACCGGGGAGCTGTTTTTT. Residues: CASSSRGTALLTGELFF.

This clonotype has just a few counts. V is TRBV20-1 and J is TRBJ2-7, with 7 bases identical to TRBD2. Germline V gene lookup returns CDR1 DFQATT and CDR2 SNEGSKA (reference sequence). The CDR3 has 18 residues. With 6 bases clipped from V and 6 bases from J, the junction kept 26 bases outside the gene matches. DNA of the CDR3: TGCAGTGCCACTCCTCCAGGCGGGAGTCTTCGGCGAGGTGGCGAGCAGTACTTC. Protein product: CSATPPGGSLRRGGEQYF.

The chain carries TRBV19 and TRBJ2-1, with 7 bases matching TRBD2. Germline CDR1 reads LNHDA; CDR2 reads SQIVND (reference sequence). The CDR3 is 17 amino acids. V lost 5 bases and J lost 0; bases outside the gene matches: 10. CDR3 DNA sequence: TGTGCCAGTAGTCCCCTAGCGGCGGGGAGCTCCTACAATGAGCAGTTCTTC. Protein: CASSPLAAGSSYNEQFF.

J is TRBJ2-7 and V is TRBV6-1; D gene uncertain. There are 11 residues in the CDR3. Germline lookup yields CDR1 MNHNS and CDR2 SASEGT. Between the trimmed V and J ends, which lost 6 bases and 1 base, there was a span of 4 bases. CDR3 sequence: CASRESYEQYF. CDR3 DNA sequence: TGTGCCAGCAGGGAGTCCTACGAGCAGTACTTC.

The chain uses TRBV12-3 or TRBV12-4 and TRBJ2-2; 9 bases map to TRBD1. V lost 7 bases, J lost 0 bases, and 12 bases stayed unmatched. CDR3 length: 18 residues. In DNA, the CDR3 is TGTGCCAGCATCTCCGGGACAGGGAATCCCGCGAACACCGGGGAGCTGTTTTTT. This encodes CASISGTGNPANTGELFF.

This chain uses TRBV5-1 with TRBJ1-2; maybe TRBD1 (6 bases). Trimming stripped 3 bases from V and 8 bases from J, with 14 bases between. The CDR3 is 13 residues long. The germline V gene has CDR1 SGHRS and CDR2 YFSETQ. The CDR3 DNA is TGCGCCAGCAGCTCCGCAGGGGCAGGAGGCTACACCTTC. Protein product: CASSSAGAGGYTF. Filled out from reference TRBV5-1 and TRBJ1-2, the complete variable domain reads KAGVTQTPRYLIKTRGQQVTLSCSPISGHRSVSWYQQTPGQGLQFLFEYFSETQRNKGNFPGRFSGRQFSNSRSEMNVSTLELGDSALYLCASSSAGAGGYTFGSGTRLTVV.

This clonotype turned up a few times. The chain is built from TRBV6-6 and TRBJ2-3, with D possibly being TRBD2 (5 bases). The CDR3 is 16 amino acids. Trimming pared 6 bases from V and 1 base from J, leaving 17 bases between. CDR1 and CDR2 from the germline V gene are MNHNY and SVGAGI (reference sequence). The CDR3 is CASSSPRGGRTDTQYF. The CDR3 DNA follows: TGTGCCAGCAGCTCCCCCCGCGGAGGCCGCACAGATACGCAGTATTTT.

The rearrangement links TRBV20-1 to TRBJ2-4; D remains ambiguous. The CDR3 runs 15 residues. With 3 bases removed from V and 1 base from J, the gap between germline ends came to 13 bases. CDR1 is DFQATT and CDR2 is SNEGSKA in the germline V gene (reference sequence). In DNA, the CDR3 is TGCAGTGCTAGGCTGGGTCGGCGGGCCAAAAACATTCAGTACTTC. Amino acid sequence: CSARLGRRAKNIQYF.

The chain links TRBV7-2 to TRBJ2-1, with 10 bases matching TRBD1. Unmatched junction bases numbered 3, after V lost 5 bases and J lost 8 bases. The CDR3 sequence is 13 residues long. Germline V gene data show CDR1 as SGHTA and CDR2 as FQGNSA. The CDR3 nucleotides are TGTGCCAGCAGCGGGACAGGGGTTCATGAGCAGTTCTTC. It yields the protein CASSGTGVHEQFF.

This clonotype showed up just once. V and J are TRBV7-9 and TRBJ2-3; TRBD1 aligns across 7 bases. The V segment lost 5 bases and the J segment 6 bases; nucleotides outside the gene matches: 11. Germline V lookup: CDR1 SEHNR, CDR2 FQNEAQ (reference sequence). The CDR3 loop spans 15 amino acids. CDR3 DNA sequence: TGTGCCAGCAGCCCGGTGACAGGGACAGCCGATACGCAGTATTTT. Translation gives CASSPVTGTADTQYF.

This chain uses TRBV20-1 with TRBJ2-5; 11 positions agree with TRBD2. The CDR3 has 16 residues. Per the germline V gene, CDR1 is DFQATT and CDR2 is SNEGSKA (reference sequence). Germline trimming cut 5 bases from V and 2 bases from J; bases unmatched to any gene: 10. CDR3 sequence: CSAQPHTSGSQETQYF. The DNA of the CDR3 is TGCAGTGCTCAACCCCATACTAGCGGGAGTCAAGAGACCCAGTACTTC.

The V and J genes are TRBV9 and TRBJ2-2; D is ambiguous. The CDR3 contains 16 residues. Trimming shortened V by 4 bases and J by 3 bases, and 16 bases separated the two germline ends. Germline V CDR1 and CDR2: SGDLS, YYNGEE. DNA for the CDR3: TGTGCCAGCAGCTCACGACTGCTGACGGACACCGGGGAGCTGTTTTTT. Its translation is CASSSRLLTDTGELFF.

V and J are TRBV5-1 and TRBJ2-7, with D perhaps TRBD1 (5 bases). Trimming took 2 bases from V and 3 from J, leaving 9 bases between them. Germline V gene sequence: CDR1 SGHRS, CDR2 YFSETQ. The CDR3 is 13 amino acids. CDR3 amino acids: CASSLPGFYEQYF. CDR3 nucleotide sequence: TGCGCCAGCAGCTTACCAGGGTTCTACGAGCAGTACTTC.

CDR3 nucleotides: TGTGCCAGCAGTGATGTTACGGTGCGGACTGAAGCTTTCTTT. It codes for CASSDVTVRTEAFF. The genes are TRBV25-1 and TRBJ1-1; no definite D call. CDR3 length: 14 amino acids. Deletions cut 3 bases from V and 5 bases from J, with 13 bases between. The V gene's germline CDR1 is MGHDK and CDR2 SYGVNS.